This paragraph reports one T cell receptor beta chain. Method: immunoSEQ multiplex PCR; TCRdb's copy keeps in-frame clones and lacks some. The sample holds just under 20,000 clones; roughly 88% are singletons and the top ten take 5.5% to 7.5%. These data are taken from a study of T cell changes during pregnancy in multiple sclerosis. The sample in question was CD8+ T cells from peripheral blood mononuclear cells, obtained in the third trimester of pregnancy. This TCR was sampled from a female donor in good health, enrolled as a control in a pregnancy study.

DNA for the CDR3: TGCGCCAGCAGACAACAGACAGGGCTGACGGCGAACACTGAAGCTTTCTTT. Protein sequence: CASRQQTGLTANTEAFF. The chain joins TRBV4-1 to TRBJ1-1, with 7 bases that match TRBD1. Germline values: CDR1 MGHRA, CDR2 YSYEKL. V lost 6 bases, J lost 1 base, and 14 bases stayed unmatched. This CDR3 is built from 17 residues.